This note documents a single T cell receptor beta chain sequence. Its antigen is still unknown. The data were produced by immunoSEQ multiplex PCR, yet TCRdb's version contains in-frame clones alone and is incomplete. The data contain under 95,000 clones, roughly 87% of them singletons. Germline V CDR1 and CDR2: MNHNS, SASEGT. The length of the CDR3 is 17 residues. V lost 3 bases and J lost 3, with 18 bases in between. The source of the sample is a study of T cell responses to AZD1222 COVID-19 vaccine. Study-wide findings and caveats: Close to half of spike-specific TCRs reportedly recognize unmutated variant regions. Samples come after the peak T cell response, not at day 14.

V usage is TRBV6-1 and J usage is TRBJ1-5; tentative D call: TRBD1 (6 bases). This TCR was sampled from an adult who received the AZD1222 COVID-19 vaccine. Source: peripheral blood, taken 28 days after the second AZD1222 dose. The CDR3 loop is CASSDDLGGLDNQPQHF. The CDR3 DNA is TGTGCCAGCAGTGACGACTTGGGGGGCCTCGACAATCAGCCCCAGCATTTT.